This record concerns one T cell receptor beta chain sequence. Its target is not known. The table came from immunoSEQ multiplex PCR; TCRdb's copy has only in-frame clones and leaves some out. The profile shows about 140,000 clones, over 80% of them singletons. This entry is derived from a study of radiation and T cells in renal cell carcinoma. General study findings and limits: In blood, top tumor clones expanded by 2 weeks, shrinking by 4.

Per the germline V gene, CDR1 is MNHEY and CDR2 is SVGAGI. The V segment lost 6 bases and the J segment 5 bases; nucleotides outside the gene matches: 10. The CDR3 contains 15 residues. Time point given: baseline pretreatment blood. Treatment in this sample: 15 Gy SBRT to primary tumor, nephrectomy 4 weeks later. V gene TRBV6-5 combines with J gene TRBJ1-5; 7 nucleotides match TRBD1. This receptor was obtained from a woman aged 45-60 years with renal cell carcinoma. The sequencing used blood, collected from a patient whose treatment included radiotherapy and nephrectomy. The CDR3 nucleotides read TGTGCCAGCAGGCTTGACAGGGTCGGACATCAGCCCCAGCATTTT. Residues: CASRLDRVGHQPQHF.